These 19 T cell receptor beta chains came from one sample sequenced in a study of PD-1 blockade in mismatch repair-deficient tumors (dated by TCRdb to 2017 to 2019). The time point label of this sample denotes: roughly ten-day in vitro stimulation with candidate neoantigen peptide 6. The library was prepared using the immunoSEQ multiplex PCR assay. Held by TCRdb, this immuneACCESS table contains in-frame sequences only and omits some clones. Under half of the omission traces to an unresolved V gene where checked; the cause of the rest is unknown. This sample is represented by about 14,000 clones; 70% to 90% of them were singletons. Approximately 4.6% of the sample is taken by the ten largest. Their antigens are not known. Sample: cells cultured in vitro, taken from a patient treated with pembrolizumab. These receptors originate from an adult with mismatch repair-deficient cancer.

The chain links TRBV7-9 to TRBJ2-7; 10 bases match TRBD1. Unmatched junction bases numbered 8, after V lost 5 bases and J lost 4 bases. Germline CDR1 is SEHNR and CDR2 is FQNEAQ (reference sequence). This CDR3 comprises 15 residues. CDR3 in DNA: TGTGCCAGCAGCGCCGGACAGGGGGACTGGTACGAGCAGTACTTC. This sequence encodes CASSAGQGDWYEQYF.

The chain links TRBV6-6 to TRBJ2-1; 9 nucleotides match TRBD2. Germline CDR1 and CDR2: MNHNY and SVGAGI (reference sequence). CDR3 length: 15 amino acids. Trimming at V came to 5 bases and at J to 7 bases, leaving 9 bases not matched to a gene. The CDR3 loop reads CASSPLEREANEQFF. The CDR3 nucleotides are TGTGCCAGCAGTCCTCTGGAGCGGGAGGCGAATGAGCAGTTCTTC.

This clone was detected only once. This chain links TRBV9 with TRBJ2-2; the D is unclear. With 3 bases removed from V and 8 bases from J, the gap between germline ends came to 8 bases. The germline gives CDR1 SGDLS, CDR2 YYNGEE. The CDR3 covers 12 residues. The CDR3 protein is CASSGRVGELFF. CDR3 bases: TGTGCCAGCAGCGGACGGGTTGGGGAGCTGTTTTTT.

V and J are TRBV29-1 and TRBJ2-1; tentatively, D is TRBD2 (5 bases). The CDR3 sequence is 13 residues long. The V gene lost 7 bases and the J gene lost 5 bases, with 15 bases spanning the gap. Germline V CDR1 and CDR2: SQVTM, ANQGSEA. CDR3 bases: TGCAGCGGAGGCAGTTGGCGGGACAATGAGCAGTTCTTC. Its protein is CSGGSWRDNEQFF.

This clone was picked up one time. The V call is TRBV15, the J call TRBJ1-1, with TRBD1 matching over 7 bases. J lost 4 bases, V lost 5 bases, and 13 bases had no gene match. CDR1 is LNHNV and CDR2 is YYDKDF in the germline V gene (reference sequence). This CDR3 is built from 16 residues. The CDR3, as DNA: TGTGCCACCAGCCCGGTGGAGGGGGCCATGGGCACTGAAGCTTTCTTT. Its protein product is CATSPVEGAMGTEAFF.

The chain carries TRBV10-3 and TRBJ2-3; TRBD2 matches 12 bases. CDR1 is ENHRY, CDR2 SYGVKD, per germline. With V trimmed by 0 bases and J by 0 bases, 10 bases remained unmatched. CDR3 length: 20 residues. The CDR3 DNA follows: TGTGCCATCAGTGAGTCCCTAGCGGGAGGGCATACCTCTAGCACAGATACGCAGTATTTT. It yields the protein CAISESLAGGHTSSTDTQYF.

This chain links TRBV5-5 with TRBJ1-1; D is unclear. This CDR3 comprises 14 residues. Trimming took 0 bases from V and 11 from J, leaving 17 bases between them. CDR1 and CDR2 (germline): SGHKS, YYEKEE (reference sequence). This CDR3 is CASSLEAGKREAFF. CDR3 nucleotide sequence: TGTGCCAGCAGCTTGGAGGCAGGAAAACGGGAGGCTTTCTTT.

The chain has TRBV5-1 and TRBJ2-1; TRBD2 aligns across 9 bases. CDR3 length equals 17 residues. V shed 3 bases and J 4 bases; nucleotides not matched to a gene: 11. In germline, CDR1 is SGHRS, CDR2 YFSETQ. The CDR3 spells CASSSDPSSGIYNEQFF. The CDR3 bases are TGCGCCAGCAGCTCTGATCCGTCTAGCGGGATATACAATGAGCAGTTCTTC.

The chain combines TRBV11-2 with TRBJ2-7; TRBD1 is a possible D gene (5 bases). Germline V gene lookup returns CDR1 SGHAT and CDR2 FQNNGV. The CDR3 totals 14 residues. Trimming stripped 6 bases from V and 1 base from J, with 13 bases between. CDR3 sequence: CASSFKAGSYEQYF. In DNA form, the CDR3 reads TGTGCCAGCAGTTTCAAAGCAGGGTCCTACGAGCAGTACTTC.

J is TRBJ2-7 and V is TRBV4-1, with 7 bases matching TRBD1. The V segment lost 1 base and the J segment 5 bases; nucleotides outside the gene matches: 8. CDR1 MGHRA and CDR2 YSYEKL come from the germline V gene. The CDR3 extends over 15 amino acids. The CDR3 sequence is CASSQGGRRGNEQYF. The CDR3 DNA reads TGCGCCAGCAGCCAAGGTGGTCGCAGGGGGAACGAGCAGTACTTC.

This clone was seen a single time. This chain links TRBV28 with TRBJ1-6; 7 nucleotides match TRBD1. In germline, CDR1 is MDHEN, CDR2 SYDVKM. Trimming took 5 bases from V and 0 from J; bases not matched to a gene: 4. The CDR3 has 16 residues. The CDR3 reads CASSQTGSSYNSPLHF. The DNA for the CDR3 is TGTGCCAGCAGTCAGACAGGGAGCTCCTATAATTCACCCCTCCACTTT.

The chain joins TRBV5-1 to TRBJ1-5; D is possibly TRBD1 (5 bases). The germline V gene encodes CDR1 SGHRS and CDR2 YFSETQ. CDR3 length: 16 residues. V shed 7 bases and J shed 0 bases, with 17 bases lying between them. The CDR3 spells CASSPGPYYSNQPQHF. In DNA, the CDR3 is TGCGCCAGCTCCCCGGGACCTTATTATAGCAATCAGCCCCAGCATTTT.

The rearrangement links TRBV18 to TRBJ1-2, with TRBD1 identical over 9 bases. The length of the CDR3 is 16 residues. After removal of 3 bases from V and 0 bases from J, the junction contained 5 bases not matched to a gene. Germline lookup yields CDR1 KGHSH and CDR2 LQKENI. The CDR3 nucleotides read TGTGCCAGCTCACCCGCGACAGGGGGTACTAACTATGGCTACACCTTC. Residues: CASSPATGGTNYGYTF.

The V call is TRBV29-1, the J call TRBJ2-5, with a possible D match to TRBD1 (5 bases). V was cut by 6 bases and J by 5 bases, with 7 bases left in between. The length of the CDR3 is 10 residues. CDR1 SQVTM and CDR2 ANQGSEA come from the germline V gene. The CDR3, as DNA: TGCAGCGTGGACACGGAGACCCAGTACTTC. This translates into CSVDTETQYF. The variable domain in full, completed from reference TRBV29-1 and TRBJ2-5, reads SAVISQKPSRDICQRGTSLTIQCQVDSQVTMMFWYRQQPGQSLTLIATANQGSEATYESGFVIDKFPISRPNLTFSTLTVSNMSPEDSSIYLCSVDTETQYFGPGTRLLVL.

This clone was detected once. The CDR3 DNA sequence: TGTGCCAGCAGTCGCGTCTCCAGGGGAACTGGGGCCAACGTCCTGACTTTC. This sequence encodes CASSRVSRGTGANVLTF. The genes are TRBV28 and TRBJ2-6, with a possible D match to TRBD1 (6 bases). This CDR3 has 17 residues. The V gene's germline CDR1 is MDHEN and CDR2 SYDVKM. Deletions cut 5 bases from V and 2 bases from J, with 16 bases between.

This rearrangement joins TRBV4-2 to TRBJ2-4, with 13 nucleotides matching TRBD2. This CDR3 comprises 18 residues. V lost 0 bases and J lost 9; bases outside the gene matches: 11. Germline values: CDR1 LGHNA, CDR2 YNFKEQ. Written as DNA, the CDR3 is TGTGCCAGCAGCCAAGATCTTGTACTAGCGGGAGGGCAGGGCATTCAGTACTTC. It codes for CASSQDLVLAGGQGIQYF.

The chain recombines TRBV6-1 with TRBJ2-1, with 9 bases identical to TRBD2. CDR3 length equals 14 residues. V dropped 4 bases and J dropped 4; count of bases not matched to a gene: 2. Germline V CDR1 and CDR2: MNHNS, SASEGT. As DNA, the CDR3 is TGTGCCAGCAGTGGACTAGCGGCATACAATGAGCAGTTCTTC. As protein: CASSGLAAYNEQFF.

This clone was picked up a small number of times. The V gene is TRBV28, the J gene TRBJ1-1; TRBD1 might be the D (5 bases). CDR1 and CDR2 from the germline V gene are MDHEN and SYDVKM. V dropped 3 bases and J dropped 3 bases, with 8 bases sitting between them. The CDR3 has 13 residues. CDR3 sequence (DNA): TGTGCCAGCAGTTTGGGGGGGGACACTGAAGCTTTCTTT. Translation gives CASSLGGDTEAFF.

This chain connects TRBV4-1 to TRBJ2-7; 9 nucleotides line up with TRBD2. The germline V gene has CDR1 MGHRA and CDR2 YSYEKL. The CDR3 consists of 14 residues. J was trimmed by 4 bases and V by 4 bases; bases with no gene match: 5. The CDR3 DNA is TGCGCCAGCAGCCCGATAGCGGGAGCGTACGAGCAGTACTTC. Translating gives CASSPIAGAYEQYF.